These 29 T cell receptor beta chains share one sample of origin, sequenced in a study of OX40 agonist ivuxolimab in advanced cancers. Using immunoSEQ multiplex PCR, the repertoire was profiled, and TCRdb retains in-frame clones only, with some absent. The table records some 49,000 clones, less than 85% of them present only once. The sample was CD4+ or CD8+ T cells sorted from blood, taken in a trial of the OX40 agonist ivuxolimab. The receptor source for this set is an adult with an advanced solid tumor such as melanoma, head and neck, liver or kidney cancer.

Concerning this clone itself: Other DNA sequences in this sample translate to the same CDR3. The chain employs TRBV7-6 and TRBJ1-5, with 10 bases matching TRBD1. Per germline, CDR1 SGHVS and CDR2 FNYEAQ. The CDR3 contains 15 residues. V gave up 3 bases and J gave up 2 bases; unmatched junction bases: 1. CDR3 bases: TGTGCCAGCAGCTTGGGGACAGGGGGCAATCAGCCCCAGCATTTT. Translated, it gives CASSLGTGGNQPQHF.

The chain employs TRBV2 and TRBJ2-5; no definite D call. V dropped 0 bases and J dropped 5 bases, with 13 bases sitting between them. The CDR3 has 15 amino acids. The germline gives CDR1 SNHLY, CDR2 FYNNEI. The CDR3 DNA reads TGTGCCAGCAGTGAAGCGCTTCCTATGGGGGAGACCCAGTACTTC. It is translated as CASSEALPMGETQYF. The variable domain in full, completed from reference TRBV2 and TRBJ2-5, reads EPEVTQTPSHQVTQMGQEVILRCVPISNHLYFYWYRQILGQKVEFLVSFYNNEISEKSEIFDDQFSVERPDGSNFTLKIRSTKLEDSAMYFCASSEALPMGETQYFGPGTRLLVL.

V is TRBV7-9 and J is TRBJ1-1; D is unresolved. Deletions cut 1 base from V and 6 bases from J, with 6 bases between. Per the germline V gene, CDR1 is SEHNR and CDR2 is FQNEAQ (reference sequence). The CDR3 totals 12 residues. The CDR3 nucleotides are TGTGCCAGCAGCTTAGGATCCCCTGAAGCTTTCTTT. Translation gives CASSLGSPEAFF.

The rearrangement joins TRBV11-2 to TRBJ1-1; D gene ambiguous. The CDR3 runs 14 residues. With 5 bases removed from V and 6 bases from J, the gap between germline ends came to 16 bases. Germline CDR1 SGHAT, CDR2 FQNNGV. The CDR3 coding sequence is TGTGCCAGCAGCCCAACTCACGGTCGCGCTGAAGCTTTCTTT. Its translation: CASSPTHGRAEAFF.

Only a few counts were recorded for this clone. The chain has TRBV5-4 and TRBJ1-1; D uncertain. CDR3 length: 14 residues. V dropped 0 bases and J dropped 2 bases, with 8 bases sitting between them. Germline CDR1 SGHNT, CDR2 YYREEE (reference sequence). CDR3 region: CASSLEIPNTEAFF. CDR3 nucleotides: TGTGCCAGCAGCTTGGAGATCCCTAACACTGAAGCTTTCTTT.

The CDR3 protein is CASSMSGGHSTDTQYF. As DNA, the CDR3 is TGTGCCAGCAGCATGAGCGGGGGGCATAGCACAGATACGCAGTATTTT. The chain has TRBV9 and TRBJ2-3; the match to TRBD2 covers 9 bases. V gave up 4 bases and J gave up 0 bases; unmatched junction bases: 6. This CDR3 region has 16 residues. The germline V gene encodes CDR1 SGDLS and CDR2 YYNGEE.

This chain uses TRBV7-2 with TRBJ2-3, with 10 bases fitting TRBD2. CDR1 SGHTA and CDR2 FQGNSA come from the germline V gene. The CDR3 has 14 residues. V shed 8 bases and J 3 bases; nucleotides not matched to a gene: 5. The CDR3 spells CASRTSGFTDTQYF. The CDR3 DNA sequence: TGTGCCAGCCGGACTAGCGGCTTTACAGATACGCAGTATTTT.

CDR3 loop: CASSEDRGDEQYF. The CDR3 DNA follows: TGTGCCAGCAGCGAGGACAGGGGCGATGAGCAGTACTTC. This sequence joins TRBV7-7 and TRBJ2-7; 9 bases map to TRBD1. Germline lookup yields CDR1 SSHAT and CDR2 FNYEAQ (reference sequence). The CDR3 spans 13 residues. The V gene end was trimmed by 5 bases and the J gene end by 7 bases; junction bases not matched to a gene: 6.

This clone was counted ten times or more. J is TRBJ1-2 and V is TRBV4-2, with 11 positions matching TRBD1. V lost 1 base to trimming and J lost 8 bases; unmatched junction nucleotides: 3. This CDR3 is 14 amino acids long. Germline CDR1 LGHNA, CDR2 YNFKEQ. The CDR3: CASSQAGTGGGYTF. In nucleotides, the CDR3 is TGTGCCAGCAGCCAAGCCGGGACAGGGGGAGGCTACACCTTC.

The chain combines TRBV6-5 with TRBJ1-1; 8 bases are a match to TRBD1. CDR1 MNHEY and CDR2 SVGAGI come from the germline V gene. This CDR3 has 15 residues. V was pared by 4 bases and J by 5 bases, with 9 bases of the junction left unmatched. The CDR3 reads CASSSSRTGRTEAFF. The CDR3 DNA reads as TGTGCCAGCAGTTCCTCCAGGACAGGGAGGACTGAAGCTTTCTTT.

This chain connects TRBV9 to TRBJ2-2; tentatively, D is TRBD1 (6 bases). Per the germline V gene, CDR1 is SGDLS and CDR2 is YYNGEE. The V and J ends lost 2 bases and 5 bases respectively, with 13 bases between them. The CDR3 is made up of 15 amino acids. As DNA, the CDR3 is TGTGCCAGCAGCGTCGAGGGGGAAGGTACCGGGGAGCTGTTTTTT. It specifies CASSVEGEGTGELFF.

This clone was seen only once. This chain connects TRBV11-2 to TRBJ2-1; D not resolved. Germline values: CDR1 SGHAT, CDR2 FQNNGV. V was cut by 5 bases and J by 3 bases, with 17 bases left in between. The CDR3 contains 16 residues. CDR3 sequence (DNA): TGTGCCAGCAGCCCCTACGATGACGTGGGCTACAATGAGCAGTTCTTC. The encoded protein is CASSPYDDVGYNEQFF.

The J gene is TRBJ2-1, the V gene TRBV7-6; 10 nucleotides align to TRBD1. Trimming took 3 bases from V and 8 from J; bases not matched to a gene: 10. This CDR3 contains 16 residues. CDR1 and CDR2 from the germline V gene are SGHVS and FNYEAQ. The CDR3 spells CASSFDRDRGSHEQFF. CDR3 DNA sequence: TGTGCCAGCAGCTTTGACCGGGACAGGGGTTCACATGAGCAGTTCTTC. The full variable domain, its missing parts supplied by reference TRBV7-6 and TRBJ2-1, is GAGVSQSPRYKVTKRGQDVALRCDPISGHVSLYWYRQALGQGPEFLTYFNYEAQQDKSGLPNDRFSAERPEGSISTLTIQRTEQRDSAMYRCASSFDRDRGSHEQFFGPGTRLTVL.

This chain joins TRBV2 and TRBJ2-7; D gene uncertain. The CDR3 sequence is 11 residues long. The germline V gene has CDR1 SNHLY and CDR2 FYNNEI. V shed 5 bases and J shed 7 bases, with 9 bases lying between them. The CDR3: CASSRLGEQYV. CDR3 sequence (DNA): TGTGCCAGCAGTCGGCTCGGTGAGCAGTACGTC.

The CDR3 spells CASSVAPRDGYTF. The CDR3 nucleotides read TGTGCCAGCAGCGTAGCCCCCAGGGACGGCTACACCTTC. V and J are TRBV9 and TRBJ1-2; tentatively, D is TRBD1 (5 bases). V was trimmed by 0 bases and J by 8 bases, leaving 11 bases between them. The CDR3 covers 13 residues. The germline V gene has CDR1 SGDLS and CDR2 YYNGEE.

For the CDR3, the DNA is TGCAGCGCTCGGACAGGGGGCTACGAGCAGTACTTC. This sequence encodes CSARTGGYEQYF. The V and J genes are TRBV29-1 and TRBJ2-7, with 10 positions matching TRBD1. Germline CDR1 reads SQVTM; CDR2 reads ANQGSEA. The CDR3 has 12 amino acids. Trimming removed 7 bases from V and 3 bases from J; junction bases left unmatched: 3.

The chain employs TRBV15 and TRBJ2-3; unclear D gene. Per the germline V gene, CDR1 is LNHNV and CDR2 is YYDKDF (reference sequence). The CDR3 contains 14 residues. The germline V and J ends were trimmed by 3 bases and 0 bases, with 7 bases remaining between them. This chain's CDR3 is CATSSTESTDTQYF. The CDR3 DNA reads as TGTGCCACCAGCAGCACAGAAAGCACAGATACGCAGTATTTT. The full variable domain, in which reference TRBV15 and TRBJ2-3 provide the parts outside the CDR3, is DAMVIQNPRYQVTQFGKPVTLSCSQTLNHNVMYWYQQKSSQAPKLLFHYYDKDFNNEADTPDNFQSRRPNTSFCFLDIRSPGLGDTAMYLCATSSTESTDTQYFGPGTRLTVL.

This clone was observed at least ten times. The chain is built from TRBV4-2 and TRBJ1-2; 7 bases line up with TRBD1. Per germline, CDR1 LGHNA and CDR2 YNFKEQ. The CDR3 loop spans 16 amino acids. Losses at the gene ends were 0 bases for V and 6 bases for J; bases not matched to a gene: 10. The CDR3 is CASSQDRAGGNDGYTF. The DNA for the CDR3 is TGTGCCAGCAGCCAAGATAGGGCAGGGGGAAACGATGGCTACACCTTC.

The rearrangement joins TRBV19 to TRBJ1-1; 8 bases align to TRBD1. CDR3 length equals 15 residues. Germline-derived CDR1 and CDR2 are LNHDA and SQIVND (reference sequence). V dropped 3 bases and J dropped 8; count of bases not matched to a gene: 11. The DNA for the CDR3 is TGTGCCAGTAGTATCTCTAACCCCGGACAGGGAGAAGCTTTCTTT. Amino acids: CASSISNPGQGEAFF.

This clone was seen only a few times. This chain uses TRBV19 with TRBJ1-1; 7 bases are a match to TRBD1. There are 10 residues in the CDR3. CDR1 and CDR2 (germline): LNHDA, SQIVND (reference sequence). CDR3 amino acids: CASQGVEAFF. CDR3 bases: TGTGCGTCGCAGGGGGTTGAAGCTTTCTTT.

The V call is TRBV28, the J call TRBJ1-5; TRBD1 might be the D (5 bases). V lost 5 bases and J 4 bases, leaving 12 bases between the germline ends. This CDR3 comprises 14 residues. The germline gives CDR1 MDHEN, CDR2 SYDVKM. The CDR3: CASSPWGSNQPQHF. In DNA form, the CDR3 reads TGTGCCAGCAGTCCCTGGGGCTCAAATCAGCCCCAGCATTTT.

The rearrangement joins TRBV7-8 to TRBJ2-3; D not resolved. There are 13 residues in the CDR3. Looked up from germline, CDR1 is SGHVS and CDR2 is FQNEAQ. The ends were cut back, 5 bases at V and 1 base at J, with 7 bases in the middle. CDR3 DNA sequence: TGTGCCAGCAGCCAGGCGGGCACAGATACGCAGTATTTT. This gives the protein CASSQAGTDTQYF.

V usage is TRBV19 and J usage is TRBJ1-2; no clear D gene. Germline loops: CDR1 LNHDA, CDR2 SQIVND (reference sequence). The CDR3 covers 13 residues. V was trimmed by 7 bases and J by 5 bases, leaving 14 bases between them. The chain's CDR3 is CASTPGGPYGYTF. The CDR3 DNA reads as TGTGCCAGTACCCCGGGCGGACCTTATGGCTACACCTTC.

The DNA of the CDR3 is TGTGCCAGCAGCGCCACACTCTCTGGGGCCAACGTCCTGACTTTC. Protein: CASSATLSGANVLTF. The rearrangement links TRBV9 to TRBJ2-6; D gene ambiguous. Trimming took off 3 bases at V and 0 bases at J, with 7 bases between the two ends. Germline loops: CDR1 SGDLS, CDR2 YYNGEE. CDR3 length: 15 amino acids.

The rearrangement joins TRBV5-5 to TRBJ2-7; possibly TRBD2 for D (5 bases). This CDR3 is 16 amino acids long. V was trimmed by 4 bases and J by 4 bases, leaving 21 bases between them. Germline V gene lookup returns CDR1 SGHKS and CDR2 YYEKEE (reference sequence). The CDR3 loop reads CASSVEPPDWGYEQYV. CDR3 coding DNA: TGTGCCAGCAGCGTGGAACCCCCGGACTGGGGATACGAGCAGTACGTC.

The CDR3 DNA reads TGTGCCAGCAGAGACAGGGTCGATAATGAAAAACTGTTTTTT. Protein: CASRDRVDNEKLFF. The gene calls are TRBV6-5 and TRBJ1-4, with TRBD1 matching 7 bases. The CDR3 has 14 amino acids. Germline V gene sequence: CDR1 MNHEY, CDR2 SVGAGI. V gave up 6 bases and J gave up 4 bases; unmatched junction bases: 5.

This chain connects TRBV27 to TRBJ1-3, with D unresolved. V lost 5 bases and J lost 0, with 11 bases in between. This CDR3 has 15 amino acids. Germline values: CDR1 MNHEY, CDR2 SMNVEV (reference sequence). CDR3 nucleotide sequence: TGTGCCAGCAGTGTAACTGGATTCTCTGGAAACACCATATATTTT. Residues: CASSVTGFSGNTIYF.

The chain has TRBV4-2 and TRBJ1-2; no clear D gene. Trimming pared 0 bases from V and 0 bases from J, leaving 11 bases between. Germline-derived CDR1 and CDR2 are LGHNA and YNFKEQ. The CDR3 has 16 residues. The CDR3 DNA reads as TGTGCCAGCAGCCAAGAACTGGACCAAGCTAACTATGGCTACACCTTC. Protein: CASSQELDQANYGYTF.

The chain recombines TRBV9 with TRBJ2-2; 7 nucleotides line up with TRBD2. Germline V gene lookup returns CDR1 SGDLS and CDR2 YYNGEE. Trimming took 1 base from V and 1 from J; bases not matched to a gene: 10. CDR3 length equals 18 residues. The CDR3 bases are TGTGCCAGCAGCGTAAATCCATCCGCGGGGGTGAACACCGGGGAGCTGTTTTTT. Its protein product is CASSVNPSAGVNTGELFF.